The present entry profiles one TCR beta chain with its context. The CDR3 sequence is 15 residues long. The germline V gene has CDR1 SNHLY and CDR2 FYNNEI. V lost 7 bases to trimming and J lost 3 bases, with 19 bases between them. The data belong to a study of blood T cell repertoires in COVID-19. On the study more broadly: Donors in the United States, Italy and Spain gave samples during acute or convalescent COVID-19.

As processed by the authors: From reference gene primer amplification, estimates of nucleated cell counts were derived. TCRdb's table, derived via immunoSEQ multiplex PCR, lists solely in-frame clones and lacks some. V and J calls and clone size come straight from that table; D and trimming were deduced from the DNA. This sample has tens of thousands of clones, with roughly 84% found just once. The clonotype was recovered from a human donor in a cohort sampled during active COVID-19. The chain is built from TRBV2 and TRBJ2-7; a possible D gene is TRBD1 (5 bases). Input material: peripheral blood. CDR3 sequence: CASMVFQGVGYEQYF. For the CDR3, the DNA is TGTGCCAGCATGGTGTTCCAAGGGGTGGGCTACGAGCAGTACTTC.